The next 5 T cell receptor beta chains were all read from a single sample in a study of radiotherapy plus CTLA-4 blockade in lung cancer. The repertoire was sequenced with immunoSEQ multiplex PCR; TCRdb's copy has only in-frame clones and lacks some. Found here are around 50,000 clones, 75% to 90% of them singletons; the top ten hold around a sixth. The sequences come from peripheral blood, collected from a patient treated with radiotherapy plus ipilimumab. Source of these receptors: a human donor with non-small cell lung cancer that progressed on radiotherapy plus ipilimumab. Some clones in this sample may be carry-over from other donors' samples.

The chain uses TRBV5-1 and TRBJ2-3; D is possibly TRBD1 (6 bases). Trimming cost V 5 bases and J 3 bases, with 10 bases left between them. This CDR3 spans 13 amino acids. Germline CDR1 reads SGHRS; CDR2 reads YFSETQ. Here the CDR3 reads CASRQGGTDTQYF. DNA of the CDR3: TGCGCCAGCAGACAGGGTGGAACAGATACGCAGTATTTT.

This chain connects TRBV11-2 to TRBJ2-5; perhaps TRBD1 as D (6 bases). This CDR3 comprises 13 residues. Between the trimmed V and J ends, which lost 8 bases and 3 bases, there was a span of 13 bases. Germline-derived CDR1 and CDR2 are SGHAT and FQNNGV. The CDR3 bases are TGTGCCAGCCAATTCGCAGGGGAAGAGACCCAGTACTTC. Encoded protein: CASQFAGEETQYF.

This chain connects TRBV27 to TRBJ2-4; D gene ambiguous. The CDR3 has 15 amino acids. Trimming pared 4 bases from V and 0 bases from J, leaving 10 bases between. Germline CDR1 is MNHEY and CDR2 is SMNVEV (reference sequence). The CDR3 sequence is CASSSVTQAKNIQYF. CDR3 in DNA: TGTGCCAGCAGTTCGGTAACCCAAGCCAAAAACATTCAGTACTTC.

The chain combines TRBV5-4 with TRBJ2-6; 8 bases are a match to TRBD1. V lost 4 bases, J lost 0 bases, and 9 bases stayed unmatched. Germline V CDR1 and CDR2: SGHNT, YYREEE (reference sequence). This CDR3 is built from 18 residues. The CDR3: CASSPPGQVTSGANVLTF. DNA for the CDR3: TGTGCCAGCAGCCCGCCGGGACAGGTAACCTCTGGGGCCAACGTCCTGACTTTC.

V is TRBV11-2 and J is TRBJ2-5; maybe TRBD1 (5 bases). Germline assignment: CDR1 SGHAT and CDR2 FQNNGV. The CDR3 has 16 residues. With 1 base removed from V and 4 bases from J, the gap between germline ends came to 16 bases. As DNA, the CDR3 is TGTGCCAGCAGCTTAGGACCGGGCAGGGAAGGAGAGACCCAGTACTTC. This encodes CASSLGPGREGETQYF.